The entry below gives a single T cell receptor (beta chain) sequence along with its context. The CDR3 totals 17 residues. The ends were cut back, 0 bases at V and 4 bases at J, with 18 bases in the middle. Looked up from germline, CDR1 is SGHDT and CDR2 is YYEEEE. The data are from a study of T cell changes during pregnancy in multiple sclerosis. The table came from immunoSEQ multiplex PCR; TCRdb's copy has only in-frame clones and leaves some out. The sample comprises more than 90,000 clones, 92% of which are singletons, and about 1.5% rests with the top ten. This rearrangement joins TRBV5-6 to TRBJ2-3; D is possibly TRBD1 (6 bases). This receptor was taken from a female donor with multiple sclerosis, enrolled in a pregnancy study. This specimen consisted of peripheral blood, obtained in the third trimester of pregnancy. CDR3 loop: CASSLGGPGQLPDTQYF. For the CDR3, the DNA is TGTGCCAGCAGCTTGGGGGGTCCGGGACAATTGCCAGATACGCAGTATTTT.